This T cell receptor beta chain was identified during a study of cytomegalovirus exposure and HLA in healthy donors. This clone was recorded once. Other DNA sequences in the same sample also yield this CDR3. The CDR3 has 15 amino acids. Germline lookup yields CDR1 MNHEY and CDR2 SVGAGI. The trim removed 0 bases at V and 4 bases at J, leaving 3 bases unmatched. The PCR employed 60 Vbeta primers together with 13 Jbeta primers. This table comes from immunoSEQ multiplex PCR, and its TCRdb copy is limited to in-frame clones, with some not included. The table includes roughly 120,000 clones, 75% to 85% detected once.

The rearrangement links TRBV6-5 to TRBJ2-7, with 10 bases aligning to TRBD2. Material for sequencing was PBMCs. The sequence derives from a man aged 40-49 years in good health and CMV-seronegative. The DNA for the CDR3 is TGTGCCAGCAGTTACTCTTTAGCGGGGGGATACGAGCAGTACTTC. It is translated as CASSYSLAGGYEQYF.